These T cell receptor beta chains were read from a single sample in a study of CD8 T cells in Susac syndrome. One entry per CDR3 protein results from TCRdb running MiXCR on the immunoSEQ multiplex PCR reads. The sample holds about 150,000 distinct CDR3 sequences, about 95% seen once. Sequencing was performed on CD8+ T cells from PBMCs. The receptors here all came from a human donor with multiple sclerosis. CDR3s include the opening cysteine and the closing phenylalanine or tryptophan.

TRBJ2-7 | TRBV9 | CASSDAGGYEQYF
TRBJ2-5 | TRBV9 | CASSVVFSWRKTQYF
TRBJ1-2 | TRBV9 | CASSADRAGYTF
TRBJ2-1 | TRBV24-1 | CATSDPEFKHEQFF
TRBJ2-6 | TRBV3-1 | CASSQDGGTGANVLTF
TRBJ2-1 | TRBV2 | CASRATGASGGLSYNEQFF
TRBJ1-2 | TRBV25-1 | CASSGEIGAAKKGYTF
TRBJ2-4 | TRBV7-9 | CASSLPQGNIQYF
TRBJ1-2 | TRBV30 | CAWTFTGGYGYTF
TRBJ1-1 | TRBV5-6 | CASSLPGGGNTEAFF
TRBJ1-1 | TRBV30 | CAWRGEGANEAFF
TRBJ2-5 | TRBV25-1 | CASSDSLDWETQYF
TRBJ1-1 | TRBV30 | CAWRAKGLGNTEAFF
TRBJ2-7 | TRBV27 | CASSLTVSYEQYF
TRBJ2-7 | TRBV6-5 | CASSYGKEQYF
TRBJ2-3 | TRBV7-9 | CASSLVSARTDTQYF
TRBJ2-7 | TRBV6-6 | CASSYPAESYEQYF
TRBJ1-5 | TRBV30 | CAWREGGWSNQPQHF
TRBJ2-1 | TRBV19 | CASSTFSGGHYNEQFF
TRBJ2-5 | TRBV30 | CAWSLEETQYF
TRBJ2-5 | TRBV27 | CASSLAASVETQYF
TRBJ2-2 | TRBV19 | CASSIGQGYYTGELFF
TRBJ2-5 | TRBV2 | CASSETLTGVQETQYF
TRBJ2-1 | TRBV29-1 | CSAQTRDSFYNEQFF
TRBJ2-5 | TRBV20-1 | CSARDSGTVGETQYF
TRBJ2-7 | TRBV27 | CASSLQENYEQYF
TRBJ2-2 | TRBV20-1 | CSARDMGAGELFF
TRBJ1-1 | TRBV27 | CASSPLRVVTNTEAFF
TRBJ2-5 | TRBV11-1 | CATTDSRETQYF
TRBJ2-1 | TRBV13 | CASSLVGGGTHNEQFF
TRBJ1-1 | TRBV29-1 | CTVPGQQNTEAFF
TRBJ1-4 | TRBV20-1 | CSAQARGLREKLFF
TRBJ1-6 | TRBV30 | CAWSMGSPLHF
TRBJ1-5 | TRBV6-5 | CASSYSLDSNQPQHF
TRBJ2-1 | TRBV29-1 | CSADTSNEQFF
TRBJ2-2 | TRBV20-1 | CSATRQHTGELFF
TRBJ2-1 | TRBV29-1 | CSVEDRGGDRGGDEQFF
TRBJ2-2 | TRBV19 | CASSPTPANTGELFF
TRBJ2-5 | TRBV5-1 | CASRGGTSGFQETQYF
TRBJ2-1 | TRBV4-1 | CASSPTAGNEQFF